This TCR beta chain stems from a study of regulatory T cells. Per germline, CDR1 MDHEN and CDR2 SYDVKM. The CDR3 is 13 residues long. Trimming stripped 5 bases from V and 4 bases from J, with 12 bases between. Broader study findings: Hydrophobic residues at CDR3 positions 6 and 7 were enriched in conventional CD4+ T cells of CD3G-deficient patients.

The PCR used 52 TRBV and 13 TRBJ primers. Produced via immunoSEQ multiplex PCR; TCRdb's table is partial and in-frame only. The table has some 30,000 clones, nearly 95% seen once; the top ten hold around 0.94%. Regarding this clone: Its target is unknown.

The sequence was obtained from a child aged 2 to 10 with CD3G deficiency. Sequencing input: conventional CD4+ T cells sorted from blood. The chain is built from TRBV28 and TRBJ2-7; D ambiguous. The chain's CDR3 is CASSPGSKYEQYF. The CDR3 DNA follows: TGTGCCAGCAGTCCAGGATCCAAGTACGAGCAGTACTTC.